This T cell receptor beta chain comes out of a study of blood T cell repertoires in COVID-19. For the study at large: Donors in the United States, Italy and Spain gave samples during acute or convalescent COVID-19. T cells, B-cell-depleted T cells, or PBMCs provided the cDNA or gDNA that served as material.

In the study's own analysis: Amplification from reference gene primers served as the basis for estimated nucleated cell counts. The data were produced by immunoSEQ multiplex PCR, yet TCRdb's version contains in-frame clones alone and is incomplete. Clone size and V and J calls were adopted from that table, with D and trimming inferred from the DNA. The repertoire has 150,000 or so clones, roughly 84% of them found once; the top ten carry around two fifths. V was clipped by 0 bases and J by 7 bases, with 12 bases between them. The CDR3 sequence is 14 residues long. The germline V gene encodes CDR1 MNHEY and CDR2 SVGEGT.

The clonotype was recovered from a human donor in a cohort sampled during active COVID-19. Sequences were obtained from peripheral blood. The chain joins TRBV6-2 or TRBV6-3 to TRBJ1-2, with D uncertain. CDR3 in amino acids: CASSYSSAGSGYTF. As DNA, the CDR3 is TGTGCCAGCAGTTACTCCTCAGCGGGGAGTGGCTACACCTTC.